The 13 T cell receptor beta chains below were found in one sample sequenced in a study of cytomegalovirus exposure and HLA in healthy donors. PCR was performed using 60 Vbeta and 13 Jbeta primers. TCRdb's table, derived via immunoSEQ multiplex PCR, lists solely in-frame clones and lacks some. The sample holds about 140,000 clones, roughly three fifths seen once. Input material: PBMCs. These receptors came from a male donor in good health and CMV-seronegative.

CDR3 nucleotide sequence: TGTGCCAGCTCACCAAATCTCGGGACAGCAAACTATGGCTACACCTTC. This encodes CASSPNLGTANYGYTF. The rearrangement joins TRBV18 to TRBJ1-2; 7 nucleotides align to TRBD1. The CDR3 is 16 residues long. V gave up 2 bases and J gave up 2 bases; unmatched junction bases: 8. Looked up from germline, CDR1 is KGHSH and CDR2 is LQKENI.

The gene calls are TRBV5-6 and TRBJ1-2; TRBD1 agrees at 9 bases. The V gene end was trimmed by 0 bases and the J gene end by 4 bases; junction bases not matched to a gene: 4. CDR1 and CDR2 (germline): SGHDT, YYEEEE. The CDR3 contains 15 residues. In DNA form, the CDR3 reads TGTGCCAGCAGCTTGGAGACAGGGGGTTTCTATGGCTACACCTTC. This encodes CASSLETGGFYGYTF.

The chain joins TRBV5-1 to TRBJ1-2; 9 bases line up with TRBD1. Germline CDR1 reads SGHRS; CDR2 reads YFSETQ. The CDR3 is 15 residues long. Unmatched junction bases numbered 9, after V lost 1 base and J lost 8 bases. The CDR3, as DNA: TGCGCCAGCAGCTTGTGGGGGGGACAGGGAAACGGCTACACCTTC. It yields the protein CASSLWGGQGNGYTF.

The rearrangement joins TRBV7-7 to TRBJ2-7; TRBD2 agrees at 10 bases. The CDR3 extends over 18 amino acids. V gave up 4 bases and J gave up 6 bases; unmatched junction bases: 18. The germline V gene has CDR1 SSHAT and CDR2 FNYEAQ (reference sequence). CDR3 residues: CASSSSPYTAGGRLEQYF. The CDR3 DNA follows: TGTGCCAGCAGCTCCTCGCCCTACACAGCGGGGGGGCGGCTCGAGCAGTACTTC.

This clone was counted a few times. This sequence joins TRBV5-4 and TRBJ2-7; 10 nucleotides match TRBD2. This CDR3 is built from 14 residues. V was clipped by 2 bases and J by 4 bases; unmatched bases: 3. The germline V gene encodes CDR1 SGHNT and CDR2 YYREEE (reference sequence). This chain's CDR3 is CASSLAGGRYEQYF. CDR3 in DNA: TGTGCCAGCAGCTTAGCGGGGGGGCGATACGAGCAGTACTTC.

About this clone itself: A read error may produce the germline difference seen at one junction end. The chain joins TRBV5-1 to TRBJ1-6; D might be TRBD1 (5 bases). The CDR3 has 15 amino acids. Germline CDR1 reads SGHRS; CDR2 reads YFSETQ. The CDR3 DNA is TGCGTCAGCAGTCCCTTCGCGGGGGATAATTCACCCCTCCACTTT. The encoded protein is CVSSPFAGDNSPLHF.

This chain links TRBV5-1 with TRBJ1-2; D perhaps matches TRBD1 (5 bases). Germline loops: CDR1 SGHRS, CDR2 YFSETQ. The germline V and J ends were trimmed by 1 base and 6 bases, with 13 bases remaining between them. This CDR3 has 14 residues. As DNA, the CDR3 is TGCGCCAGCAGCTTGAGCGACAGCGCAAATGGCTACACCTTC. Protein product: CASSLSDSANGYTF.

This clone was found a few times. The chain is built from TRBV4-3 and TRBJ1-5; 9 positions agree with TRBD1. V gave up 0 bases and J gave up 9 bases; unmatched junction bases: 3. The V gene's germline CDR1 is LGHNA and CDR2 YSLEER. The length of the CDR3 is 14 residues. The CDR3 here is CASSQEQGARPQHF. In nucleotides, the CDR3 is TGCGCCAGCAGCCAAGAACAGGGGGCTCGGCCCCAGCATTTT.

This chain links TRBV5-6 with TRBJ2-7, with TRBD1 matching over 10 bases. After removal of 0 bases from V and 2 bases from J, the junction contained 2 bases not matched to a gene. Germline-derived CDR1 and CDR2 are SGHDT and YYEEEE. The CDR3 sequence is 15 residues long. In DNA form, the CDR3 reads TGTGCCAGCAGCTTGGGAGGGACAGGGGCCTACGAGCAGTACTTC. Translated: CASSLGGTGAYEQYF.

The V and J genes are TRBV7-9 and TRBJ2-3; 9 nucleotides agree with TRBD1. V shed 0 bases and J 4 bases; nucleotides not matched to a gene: 5. In germline, CDR1 is SEHNR, CDR2 FQNEAQ (reference sequence). The length of the CDR3 is 16 residues. CDR3 amino acids: CASSLARRDRADTQYF. The CDR3 DNA reads TGTGCCAGCAGCTTAGCGAGGAGGGACAGGGCAGATACGCAGTATTTT.

The V and J genes are TRBV30 and TRBJ1-4; D uncertain. CDR1 is GTSNPN, CDR2 SVGIG, per germline (reference sequence). Trimming shortened V by 3 bases and J by 4 bases, and 12 bases separated the two germline ends. The CDR3 contains 14 residues. The CDR3 here is CAWSWGGNNEKLFF. DNA for the CDR3: TGTGCCTGGAGCTGGGGAGGGAATAATGAAAAACTGTTTTTT. The whole variable domain, remainder taken from reference TRBV30 and TRBJ1-4, is SQTIHQWPATLVQPVGSPLSLECTVEGTSNPNLYWYRQAAGRGLQLLFYSVGIGQISSEVPQNLSASRPQDRQFILSSKKLLLSDSGFYLCAWSWGGNNEKLFFGSGTQLSVL.

This clone was counted only a few times. V usage is TRBV5-1 and J usage is TRBJ2-7; 7 nucleotides align to TRBD2. V lost 1 base, J lost 5 bases, and 15 bases stayed unmatched. The CDR3 sequence is 17 residues long. Looked up from germline, CDR1 is SGHRS and CDR2 is YFSETQ. CDR3 in amino acids: CASSLPPGGGTWDEQYF. The CDR3 nucleotides read TGCGCCAGCAGCTTGCCCCCCGGGGGAGGGACGTGGGACGAGCAGTACTTC.

This clone was detected only once. V gene TRBV6-6 combines with J gene TRBJ2-7; TRBD2 aligns across 14 bases. Germline V gene sequence: CDR1 MNHNY, CDR2 SVGAGI (reference sequence). This CDR3 has 15 amino acids. The trim removed 7 bases at V and 4 bases at J, leaving 6 bases unmatched. CDR3 bases: TGTGCCAGCACCTCGGGACTAGCGGGGGATTACGAGCAGTACTTC. This codes for CASTSGLAGDYEQYF.